This TCR beta chain was sequenced during a study of T cells in Graves' hyperthyroidism and ophthalmopathy. This clonotype appeared many times. Its target is unknown. Study-wide results and limits: Researchers found most expanded thyroid clonotypes above 0.001 in blood as well. The model identified upcoming ophthalmopathy a median about 6.5 months ahead of onset.

Not enrolled were patients with uncontrolled infection, other autoimmune disease, pregnancy or lactation. Used for diagnoses were clinical symptoms, serum thyroxine and TRAb, thyroid ultrasound and orbital computed tomography. The germline gives CDR1 PRHDT, CDR2 FYEKMQ (reference sequence). Losses at the gene ends were 3 bases for V and 6 bases for J; bases not matched to a gene: 13. The CDR3 is 17 residues long. TCR beta CDR3 sequences were amplified from RNA transcripts. First-round RT-PCR targeting the TCR CDR3 was performed with the HTBI primer set. TCRdb re-called the multiplex PCR reads through MiXCR, storing one row per CDR3 protein. The table has 300,000 to 450,000 distinct CDR3 sequences, more than 12% seen once; the top ten hold about 19%.

The TCR sequence derives from a woman aged 25 to 45 with Graves' ophthalmopathy. Material for sequencing was blood. The chain joins TRBV13 to TRBJ2-7; 11 nucleotides agree with TRBD1. The CDR3 coding sequence is TGTGCCAGCAGCTTCCGGAATCCGGGACAGGGGGGAGGCGAGCAGTACTTC. It yields the protein CASSFRNPGQGGGEQYF.